The 32 T cell receptor beta chains listed next were all sequenced from one sample in a study of T-cell reconstitution after alpha-beta-depleted transplantation in children (dated by TCRdb to between 2015 and 2016). Library preparation employed PCR. Sequenced on an Illumina HiSeq 2500. TCR library preparation used molecular barcoding, with unique molecular identifiers applied to normalize quantification of the TCRbeta repertoire. TCRdb's own reprocessing of the public reads used fastp at Q25 and MiXCR and kept productive beta chains. Every entry covers one CDR3 protein and lists the most common genes and DNA from its rows. Counted in this sample were roughly 500,000 distinct CDR3 sequences; approximately 30% of them appeared once. The top ten constitute approximately 2.3% of the sample. The specimen comprised PBMCs from the stem cell graft donor, sampled from the stem cell graft. All receptors derive from a human donor who donated a stem cell graft to a child with aplastic anemia.

The rearrangement uses TRBV20-1 and TRBJ1-2, with unresolved D. Germline V lookup: CDR1 DFQATT, CDR2 SNEGSKA (reference sequence). V was cut by 6 bases and J by 4 bases, with 6 bases left in between. This CDR3 spans 10 amino acids. CDR3 amino acids: CSAYSYGYTF. The CDR3 DNA reads TGCAGTGCCTACTCCTATGGCTACACCTTC.

This chain links TRBV27 with TRBJ2-5; tentative D call: TRBD1 (6 bases). Trimming stripped 0 bases from V and 3 bases from J, with 17 bases between. The CDR3 spans 17 residues. The germline CDR1 and CDR2 sequences are MNHEY and SMNVEV (reference sequence). The CDR3 is CASSLSSWGRGKETQYF. The CDR3 DNA is TGTGCCAGCAGTTTATCGTCCTGGGGCAGGGGAAAAGAGACCCAGTACTTC.

A few counts support this clonotype. This chain connects TRBV20-1 to TRBJ2-1; 9 positions agree with TRBD2. Germline V CDR1 and CDR2: DFQATT, SNEGSKA (reference sequence). The V and J ends lost 1 base and 9 bases, in that order; junction bases with no gene match: 4. There are 13 residues in the CDR3. CDR3 sequence reads: CSARGGAGGEQFF. The CDR3 nucleotides are TGCAGTGCTAGAGGAGGAGCGGGAGGTGAGCAGTTCTTC.

The chain couples TRBV9 to TRBJ2-5, with a weak D call TRBD2 (6 bases). The CDR3 spans 14 residues. Germline V CDR1 and CDR2: SGDLS, YYNGEE. The germline V and J ends were trimmed by 4 bases and 3 bases, with 13 bases remaining between them. The CDR3 reads CASSLRLGEETQYF. CDR3 nucleotide sequence: TGTGCCAGCAGCTTGCGACTAGGAGAAGAGACCCAGTACTTC.

The V call is TRBV12-3 or TRBV12-4, the J call TRBJ1-4; 7 nucleotides line up with TRBD1. V lost 5 bases to trimming and J lost 4 bases; unmatched junction nucleotides: 4. CDR3 length: 14 residues. The CDR3: CASSPDRLNEKLFF. The CDR3 bases are TGTGCCAGCAGTCCGGACAGGCTTAATGAAAAACTGTTTTTT.

This clonotype was picked up a small number of times. The chain couples TRBV18 to TRBJ1-5; maybe TRBD1 (5 bases). V lost 3 bases and J lost 3, with 9 bases in between. The CDR3 is 14 amino acids. CDR1 is KGHSH and CDR2 is LQKENI in the germline V gene. CDR3 amino acids: CASSPRQTNQPQHF. In nucleotides, the CDR3 is TGTGCCAGCTCACCGCGACAGACCAATCAGCCCCAGCATTTT.

The rearrangement links TRBV20-1 to TRBJ2-5; weak D call: TRBD1 (6 bases). The CDR3 covers 15 residues. Germline V gene data show CDR1 as DFQATT and CDR2 as SNEGSKA (reference sequence). Trimming cost V 2 bases and J 2 bases, with 15 bases left between them. In DNA, the CDR3 is TGCAGTGCTAGATCGACAGGAGACCCTCAAGAGACCCAGTACTTC. It is translated as CSARSTGDPQETQYF.

This clonotype was counted only a few times. The chain combines TRBV5-5 with TRBJ1-1; tentatively, D is TRBD1 (5 bases). Looked up from germline, CDR1 is SGHKS and CDR2 is YYEKEE (reference sequence). This CDR3 is built from 15 residues. Trimming removed 3 bases from V and 5 bases from J, with 17 bases in between. CDR3 residues: CASSSLRAGGTEAFF. In DNA, the CDR3 is TGTGCCAGCAGCTCCCTCAGGGCCGGGGGAACTGAAGCTTTCTTT. The full variable domain, rest sourced from reference TRBV5-5 and TRBJ1-1, is DAGVTQSPTHLIKTRGQQVTLRCSPISGHKSVSWYQQVLGQGPQFIFQYYEKEERGRGNFPDRFSARQFPNYSSELNVNALLLGDSALYLCASSSLRAGGTEAFFGQGTRLTVV.

The rearrangement uses TRBV27 and TRBJ2-1; D is undetermined. CDR3 length: 15 amino acids. The V gene lost 2 bases and the J gene lost 0 bases, with 8 bases spanning the gap. Germline V gene sequence: CDR1 MNHEY, CDR2 SMNVEV (reference sequence). The CDR3: CASSLLPSSYNEQFF. The CDR3 region has the DNA TGTGCCAGCAGTTTACTCCCAAGCTCCTACAATGAGCAGTTCTTC.

The chain is built from TRBV12-3 or TRBV12-4 and TRBJ2-7; 11 bases are shared with TRBD2. Trimming removed 3 bases from V and 3 bases from J; junction bases left unmatched: 4. This CDR3 region has 15 residues. CDR3 loop: CASSLLLAGVYEQYF. The DNA of the CDR3 is TGTGCCAGCAGTTTGTTACTAGCGGGAGTCTACGAGCAGTACTTC.

The V and J genes are TRBV27 and TRBJ1-5; 11 nucleotides align to TRBD1. The CDR3 has 17 amino acids. The germline V gene has CDR1 MNHEY and CDR2 SMNVEV (reference sequence). Trimming took 6 bases from V and 5 from J; bases not matched to a gene: 12. DNA of the CDR3: TGTGCCAGCAGCCGGCTTTTAGGACAGGGGGCCGATCAGCCCCAGCATTTT. Translation: CASSRLLGQGADQPQHF.

This chain uses TRBV6-1 with TRBJ2-7, with 8 bases fitting TRBD1. J lost 0 bases, V lost 6 bases, and 7 bases had no gene match. Looked up from germline, CDR1 is MNHNS and CDR2 is SASEGT. This CDR3 is 15 amino acids long. The CDR3 DNA sequence: TGTGCCAGCAGGTCGGACAGGGAAACCTCCTACGAGCAGTACTTC. Translating it yields CASRSDRETSYEQYF.

The V gene is TRBV20-1, the J gene TRBJ2-1, with 9 bases lining up with TRBD1. Germline assignment: CDR1 DFQATT and CDR2 SNEGSKA (reference sequence). The CDR3 spans 16 residues. V lost 0 bases to trimming and J lost 6 bases; unmatched junction nucleotides: 9. The chain's CDR3 is CSARDPGTGNPNEQFF. The DNA for the CDR3 is TGCAGTGCTAGAGACCCCGGGACAGGGAACCCCAATGAGCAGTTCTTC.

The chain uses TRBV29-1 and TRBJ2-1; the D is unclear. V was shortened by 6 bases and J by 5 bases, with 11 bases between the two germline ends. The CDR3 has 12 amino acids. Germline V gene lookup returns CDR1 SQVTM and CDR2 ANQGSEA. In nucleotides, the CDR3 is TGCAGCGTGGGCATAGTTAACAATGAGCAGTTCTTC. Its protein is CSVGIVNNEQFF.

V usage is TRBV11-2 and J usage is TRBJ2-1, with 14 nucleotides matching TRBD2. The CDR3 extends over 14 amino acids. The V segment lost 6 bases and the J segment 9 bases; nucleotides outside the gene matches: 4. Germline-derived CDR1 and CDR2 are SGHAT and FQNNGV. CDR3 residues: CASRGLAGAGEQFF. The CDR3 nucleotides are TGTGCCAGCAGGGGACTAGCGGGAGCTGGTGAGCAGTTCTTC.

V gene TRBV9 combines with J gene TRBJ2-3; D is tentatively TRBD1 or TRBD2 (5 bases each). V lost 0 bases, J lost 1 base, and 9 bases lay in between. Germline CDR1 SGDLS, CDR2 YYNGEE. This CDR3 spans 15 amino acids. The CDR3 nucleotides read TGTGCCAGCAGCGTAGACGGGGACGGCACAGATACGCAGTATTTT. It is translated as CASSVDGDGTDTQYF.

The chain employs TRBV19 and TRBJ1-2, with D perhaps matching TRBD1 (6 bases). The CDR3 consists of 15 residues. The germline V gene has CDR1 LNHDA and CDR2 SQIVND (reference sequence). The ends were cut back, 0 bases at V and 7 bases at J, with 15 bases in the middle. The CDR3, as DNA: TGTGCCAGTAGTATAGAAGGGACACCGGGGACTGGCTACACCTTC. This translates into CASSIEGTPGTGYTF.

The chain carries TRBV11-2 and TRBJ1-2, with 7 bases identical to TRBD1. Trimming cost V 7 bases and J 5 bases; bases outside gene matches: 4. The CDR3 has 12 residues. Germline values: CDR1 SGHAT, CDR2 FQNNGV. CDR3 coding DNA: TGTGCCAGCACGGGACAGAGATATGGCTACACCTTC. It yields the protein CASTGQRYGYTF.

This clonotype has just a few counts. The chain's CDR3 is CSVEDQSSSTDTQYF. The CDR3 nucleotides are TGCAGCGTTGAAGATCAGTCCTCTAGCACAGATACGCAGTATTTT. The rearrangement joins TRBV29-1 to TRBJ2-3; unclear D gene. Germline values: CDR1 SQVTM, CDR2 ANQGSEA. CDR3 length: 15 residues. V shed 0 bases and J shed 0 bases, with 10 bases lying between them.

Ten or more counts support this clonotype. The chain has TRBV29-1 and TRBJ2-5, with D possibly being TRBD1 (5 bases). V shed 4 bases and J shed 5 bases, with 17 bases lying between them. Germline V gene sequence: CDR1 SQVTM, CDR2 ANQGSEA. The CDR3 is made up of 14 amino acids. For the CDR3, the DNA is TGCAGCGTTGCTGGGCAGGGCACCCGGGAGACCCAGTACTTC. Residues: CSVAGQGTRETQYF.

The chain links TRBV7-2 to TRBJ2-3; 11 bases line up with TRBD2. This CDR3 is built from 15 residues. CDR1 is SGHTA, CDR2 FQGNSA, per germline. V lost 5 bases and J lost 5; bases outside the gene matches: 6. CDR3 amino acids: CASSLSGRAQDTQYF. DNA of the CDR3: TGTGCCAGCAGCCTTAGCGGGAGGGCCCAAGATACGCAGTATTTT.

This clonotype was counted between two and nine times. The rearrangement links TRBV9 to TRBJ2-2; the D is unclear. Germline V gives CDR1 SGDLS, CDR2 YYNGEE. The CDR3 has 13 residues. V lost 4 bases and J lost 6, with 10 bases in between. The DNA of the CDR3 is TGTGCCAGCAGCCCCCTGGTGGCCGGGGAGCTGTTTTTT. This encodes CASSPLVAGELFF.

This clonotype was seen a handful of times. V and J are TRBV18 and TRBJ2-5; 12 positions match TRBD2. With V trimmed by 4 bases and J by 2 bases, 14 bases remained unmatched. There are 19 residues in the CDR3. In germline, CDR1 is KGHSH, CDR2 LQKENI. CDR3 loop: CASSRTTSGSFWGQETQYF. The CDR3 coding sequence is TGTGCCAGCTCACGGACGACTAGCGGGAGTTTTTGGGGACAAGAGACCCAGTACTTC.

This rearrangement joins TRBV28 to TRBJ1-2; no definite D call. This CDR3 comprises 12 residues. V lost 5 bases and J 4 bases, leaving 8 bases between the germline ends. Germline CDR1 MDHEN, CDR2 SYDVKM. The CDR3 here is CASSTRGYGYTF. CDR3 in DNA: TGTGCCAGCAGTACAAGAGGCTATGGCTACACCTTC.

This clonotype has more than one count but fewer than ten. The V call is TRBV7-2, the J call TRBJ2-3; TRBD1 or TRBD2 may be the D gene (5 bases each). V was shortened by 3 bases and J by 4 bases, with 8 bases between the two germline ends. The CDR3 has 13 residues. From germline, CDR1 is SGHTA and CDR2 FQGNSA. The CDR3 nucleotides are TGTGCCAGCAGCTTCCGGGACCCAGATACGCAGTATTTT. It encodes CASSFRDPDTQYF.

The chain carries TRBV7-8 and TRBJ2-7, with D unclear. The CDR3 sequence is 15 residues long. V shed 1 base and J shed 2 bases, with 12 bases lying between them. Germline V gene sequence: CDR1 SGHVS, CDR2 FQNEAQ. Here the CDR3 DNA reads TGTGCCAGCAGCTTAGATCCCGGGTCAACCTACGAGCAGTACTTC. Amino acids: CASSLDPGSTYEQYF.

CDR3 in amino acids: CASGLQGANTEAFF. CDR3 in DNA: TGTGCCAGCGGACTACAGGGGGCAAACACTGAAGCTTTCTTT. This chain uses TRBV9 with TRBJ1-1; 9 bases fit TRBD1. V shed 7 bases and J 2 bases; nucleotides not matched to a gene: 6. The CDR3 consists of 14 residues. Germline V gives CDR1 SGDLS, CDR2 YYNGEE.

The CDR3 DNA sequence: TGCAGCGTGGGAACGGACAGGGCTAACACTGAAGCTTTCTTT. Its translation: CSVGTDRANTEAFF. The rearrangement joins TRBV29-1 to TRBJ1-1, with TRBD1 identical over 8 bases. The V segment lost 6 bases and the J segment 2 bases; nucleotides outside the gene matches: 8. The length of the CDR3 is 14 residues. Germline V gene lookup returns CDR1 SQVTM and CDR2 ANQGSEA.

The sample holds a few counts of this clonotype. CDR3 sequence reads: CSVAQGNEQFF. The CDR3 bases are TGCAGCGTTGCGCAGGGGAATGAGCAGTTCTTC. J is TRBJ2-1 and V is TRBV29-1; TRBD1 might be the D (6 bases). CDR3 length: 11 residues. With 4 bases removed from V and 7 bases from J, the gap between germline ends came to 8 bases. Germline values: CDR1 SQVTM, CDR2 ANQGSEA.

In this sample, this clonotype turned up a few times. The gene calls are TRBV5-1 and TRBJ2-2; possible D gene TRBD1, 6 bases. Deletions cut 2 bases from V and 6 bases from J, with 14 bases between. The V gene's germline CDR1 is SGHRS and CDR2 YFSETQ. This CDR3 comprises 15 residues. The CDR3 loop is CASSLRTDAAGELFF. The CDR3 nucleotides read TGCGCCAGCAGCTTAAGGACAGACGCCGCCGGGGAGCTGTTTTTT.

This clonotype came up many times. The chain is built from TRBV5-1 and TRBJ2-7; D unclear. CDR3 length: 14 amino acids. V lost 0 bases, J lost 5 bases, and 12 bases lay in between. From germline, CDR1 is SGHRS and CDR2 YFSETQ. CDR3 sequence: CASSLELPKDEQYF. In DNA, the CDR3 is TGCGCCAGCAGCTTGGAGCTCCCAAAGGACGAGCAGTACTTC. The variable domain in full, completed from reference TRBV5-1 and TRBJ2-7, reads KAGVTQTPRYLIKTRGQQVTLSCSPISGHRSVSWYQQTPGQGLQFLFEYFSETQRNKGNFPGRFSGRQFSNSRSEMNVSTLELGDSALYLCASSLELPKDEQYFGPGTRLTVT.

This clonotype was found a few times. The chain links TRBV3-1 to TRBJ1-2; D is possibly TRBD1 (5 bases). This CDR3 has 16 residues. The V gene lost 1 base and the J gene lost 7 bases, with 19 bases spanning the gap. Germline V lookup: CDR1 LGHDT, CDR2 YNNKEL (reference sequence). CDR3 residues: CASSQGHFRVPSGYTF. DNA for the CDR3: TGTGCCAGCAGCCAAGGCCATTTCAGGGTCCCAAGTGGCTACACCTTC.